Included here is one T cell receptor beta chain sequence, with context. The sample comes from a study of blood T cell repertoires in COVID-19. Ages ranged from roughly 18 to 100 years, with residence in approximately 25 US areas. The CDR3 sequence is 17 residues long. V lost 6 bases, J lost 5 bases, and 8 bases stayed unmatched. Germline lookup yields CDR1 KGHDR and CDR2 SFDVKD. Sequenced by immunoSEQ multiplex PCR; TCRdb stores in-frame clones only, minus some. Of approximately 270,000 clones listed, about nine tenths are singletons. The sample consisted of PBMCs or T cells enriched from blood (not recorded which). The J gene is TRBJ2-3, the V gene TRBV24-1, with TRBD2 matching over 15 bases. The clonotype was recovered from a man between 35 and 55 years old who had recovered from COVID-19. CDR3 in DNA: TGTGCCACCAGTCGGTCCGGGACTAGCGGGGGGATAGATACGCAGTATTTT. Translation gives CATSRSGTSGGIDTQYF.